This record covers a single TCR beta chain. PCR employed 60 Vbeta and 13 Jbeta primers. Here immunoSEQ multiplex PCR was the method, and the copy in TCRdb shows in-frame clones only, minus some. The repertoire consists of roughly 140,000 clones, with around 84% occurring once and the leading ten covering approximately 2.5%. This entry comes from a study of cytomegalovirus exposure and HLA in healthy donors. The junction had 5 bases not matched to a gene; V was cut back by 6 bases and J by 6 bases. The CDR3 runs 14 residues. Per germline, CDR1 MNHEY and CDR2 SVGAGI. The rearrangement links TRBV6-5 to TRBJ2-3, with TRBD2 matching over 11 bases. This receptor was identified in a woman under 30 in good health and CMV-seronegative. Sequencing used PBMCs. For the CDR3, the DNA is TGTGCCAGCAGCATAGCGGGAGGGGAGGATACGCAGTATTTT. Amino acids: CASSIAGGEDTQYF.